One T cell receptor beta chain is described in this entry. Its matching antigen is unknown. This specimen belongs to a study of T cell responses to AZD1222 COVID-19 vaccine. Study-level points and caveats: The repertoires were collected only after the peak T cell response. Clonal diversity was possibly underestimated, and the donors were mostly white British, with more females. The breadth and depth of Spike-specific TCRs increased once two AZD1222 doses had been given. Regions 160-218 and 743-854 dominated among vaccine-associated CD4 TCRs spanning spike.

Germline CDR1 is SGDLS and CDR2 is YYNGEE. This CDR3 is built from 15 residues. The ends were cut back, 3 bases at V and 8 bases at J, with 20 bases in the middle. Profiled with immunoSEQ multiplex PCR; TCRdb holds only in-frame clones, not every one. The sample lists 100,000 to 150,000 clones; around 92% were seen once. The receptor was isolated from an adult who received the AZD1222 COVID-19 vaccine. The V call is TRBV9, the J call TRBJ1-2; no firm D call. Here the sequenced sample was peripheral blood, taken 28 days after the second AZD1222 dose. The CDR3 is CASSATPRADGGYTF. In nucleotides, the CDR3 is TGTGCCAGCAGCGCAACGCCGCGTGCCGATGGAGGCTACACCTTC.